Following are 21 T cell receptor beta chains from one sample sequenced in a study of blood T cell repertoires in COVID-19. Measured with immunoSEQ multiplex PCR; TCRdb has only the in-frame clones, and not every one. The sample holds some 200,000 clones, around four fifths seen once. The sequenced sample consisted of peripheral blood. The receptors originated from a woman between 50 and 59 years old with active or convalescent COVID-19.

The J gene is TRBJ2-3, the V gene TRBV15; D might be TRBD1 (5 bases). The germline V and J ends were trimmed by 4 bases and 0 bases, with 8 bases remaining between them. From germline, CDR1 is LNHNV and CDR2 YYDKDF (reference sequence). This CDR3 has 14 amino acids. The CDR3 sequence is CATSTDRSTDTQYF. CDR3 in DNA: TGTGCCACCAGCACTGACAGAAGCACAGATACGCAGTATTTT.

J is TRBJ2-7 and V is TRBV4-1, with D maybe TRBD1 (6 bases). This CDR3 has 18 residues. Germline values: CDR1 MGHRA, CDR2 YSYEKL. Deletions cut 0 bases from V and 6 bases from J, with 24 bases between. CDR3 loop: CASSQETGLLGSTSEQYV. The CDR3 DNA sequence: TGCGCCAGCAGCCAAGAAACAGGGCTATTGGGATCCACGTCCGAGCAGTACGTC.

This clone has just one count. The V gene is TRBV19, the J gene TRBJ1-2; 10 positions agree with TRBD1. This CDR3 is built from 14 residues. After removal of 4 bases from V and 7 bases from J, the junction contained 6 bases not matched to a gene. Germline loops: CDR1 LNHDA, CDR2 SQIVND (reference sequence). CDR3 coding DNA: TGTGCCAGTAGTAGACCGGGACAGGGGTTTGGCTACACCTTC. This sequence encodes CASSRPGQGFGYTF.

This chain links TRBV25-1 with TRBJ2-5; TRBD1 agrees at 9 bases. V dropped 3 bases and J dropped 4; count of bases not matched to a gene: 0. This CDR3 is built from 13 residues. Germline loops: CDR1 MGHDK, CDR2 SYGVNS. CDR3 bases: TGTGCCAGCAGTGAGGGACAGGGAGAGACCCAGTACTTC. It codes for CASSEGQGETQYF.

The V call is TRBV29-1, the J call TRBJ1-2; the D gene is possibly TRBD1 (6 bases). The ends were cut back, 5 bases at V and 6 bases at J, with 19 bases in the middle. The germline CDR1 and CDR2 sequences are SQVTM and ANQGSEA. The CDR3 has 14 residues. Here the CDR3 DNA reads TGCAGCGTTCTCTATCCGTCGGGGGGGCATGGCTACACCTTC. Protein sequence: CSVLYPSGGHGYTF.

This clone showed up just a few times. The chain carries TRBV5-1 and TRBJ2-5; D is perhaps TRBD1 (5 bases). Trimming cost V 2 bases and J 2 bases, with 13 bases left between them. Germline values: CDR1 SGHRS, CDR2 YFSETQ. The CDR3 totals 15 residues. CDR3 sequence (DNA): TGCGCCAGCAGCTTCGGACAAACGACACAAGAGACCCAGTACTTC. This encodes CASSFGQTTQETQYF.

The chain uses TRBV13 and TRBJ1-1; perhaps TRBD1 as D (5 bases). Germline V CDR1 and CDR2: PRHDT, FYEKMQ (reference sequence). CDR3 size: 13 residues. V gave up 4 bases and J gave up 7 bases, with 13 bases separating them. CDR3 region: CASSSWTKLEAFF. DNA for the CDR3: TGTGCCAGCAGCTCCTGGACAAAGCTTGAAGCTTTCTTT.

This chain uses TRBV5-1 with TRBJ1-2; the D gene is possibly TRBD1 (6 bases). There are 13 residues in the CDR3. CDR1 and CDR2 (germline): SGHRS, YFSETQ. Deletions cut 3 bases from V and 7 bases from J, with 13 bases between. CDR3 loop: CASSSVGTTGYTF. In DNA form, the CDR3 reads TGCGCCAGCAGCTCCGTCGGGACAACTGGCTACACCTTC.

The rearrangement joins TRBV28 to TRBJ2-3; weak D call: TRBD2 (6 bases). Germline V gene sequence: CDR1 MDHEN, CDR2 SYDVKM. The CDR3 contains 15 residues. V was cut by 6 bases and J by 2 bases, with 15 bases left in between. CDR3 nucleotides: TGTGCCAGCAGCGACTCCTCGGACTACACAGATACGCAGTATTTT. Translated, it gives CASSDSSDYTDTQYF.

This chain uses TRBV6-5 with TRBJ1-5, with D hard to call. The CDR3 runs to 13 residues. Trimming took 5 bases from V and 0 from J, leaving 5 bases between them. Germline V lookup: CDR1 MNHEY, CDR2 SVGAGI. The chain's CDR3 is CASSTDSNQPQHF. Here the CDR3 DNA reads TGTGCCAGCAGTACAGATAGCAATCAGCCCCAGCATTTT.

The chain is built from TRBV27 and TRBJ2-1; 8 nucleotides match TRBD1. CDR1 and CDR2 (germline): MNHEY, SMNVEV (reference sequence). Trimming at V came to 4 bases and at J to 6 bases, leaving 8 bases not matched to a gene. The CDR3 loop spans 15 amino acids. CDR3 region: CASSSVTGAGNEQFF. CDR3 coding DNA: TGTGCCAGCAGTTCAGTGACAGGGGCTGGCAATGAGCAGTTCTTC.

This chain uses TRBV18 with TRBJ1-6, with 8 bases identical to TRBD1. This CDR3 has 18 amino acids. Germline assignment: CDR1 KGHSH and CDR2 LQKENI. The ends lost 4 bases at V and 2 bases at J; junction bases unmatched: 10. The CDR3 DNA follows: TGTGCCAGCTCACGGACAGGGTCCCCTCAGACCTATAATTCACCCCTCCACTTT. Residues: CASSRTGSPQTYNSPLHF.

There are a few counts of this clone. The chain has TRBV6-5 and TRBJ2-5; 11 nucleotides match TRBD2. The CDR3 covers 14 residues. Trimming cost V 8 bases and J 5 bases; bases outside gene matches: 7. Germline V CDR1 and CDR2: MNHEY, SVGAGI. The CDR3 region has the DNA TGTGCCAGCGGGGCGATAGCGGGGGGGGAGACCCAGTACTTC. Amino acid sequence: CASGAIAGGETQYF.

The V gene is TRBV2, the J gene TRBJ1-1, with D perhaps TRBD1 (5 bases). Trimming shortened V by 11 bases and J by 0 bases, and 13 bases separated the two germline ends. Germline-derived CDR1 and CDR2 are SNHLY and FYNNEI. This CDR3 has 13 amino acids. The CDR3 DNA sequence: TGTGCCGGTCAGACAGACATGAACACTGAAGCTTTCTTT. This gives the protein CAGQTDMNTEAFF.

This sequence joins TRBV24-1 and TRBJ2-3; D gene unclear. The germline V gene has CDR1 KGHDR and CDR2 SFDVKD. CDR3 size: 12 residues. The V end was cut by 1 base, the J end by 4 bases, with 2 bases between. CDR3 in amino acids: CATSDFADTQYF. CDR3 sequence (DNA): TGTGCCACCAGTGATTTCGCAGATACGCAGTATTTT.

The V call is TRBV10-1, the J call TRBJ2-1; 7 nucleotides agree with TRBD1. J was trimmed by 0 bases and V by 8 bases; bases with no gene match: 13. This CDR3 region has 17 residues. Germline V gives CDR1 WNHNN, CDR2 SYGVQD (reference sequence). CDR3 DNA: TGCGCCAGCTCCAAAGGGGGACAGTTAAGCTCCTACAATGAGCAGTTCTTC. It is translated as CASSKGGQLSSYNEQFF.

This rearrangement joins TRBV7-9 to TRBJ1-2; no clear D. Germline V CDR1 and CDR2: SEHNR, FQNEAQ (reference sequence). Between the trimmed V and J ends, which lost 1 base and 8 bases, there was a span of 17 bases. The CDR3 has 15 residues. CDR3 bases: TGTGCCAGCAGCTTAGTCAAGGTTGGTACCGGGGGCTACACCTTC. Its protein product is CASSLVKVGTGGYTF.

This chain joins TRBV15 and TRBJ2-3; 9 nucleotides line up with TRBD2. The CDR3 consists of 16 residues. Losses at the gene ends were 5 bases for V and 1 base for J; bases not matched to a gene: 7. Germline V lookup: CDR1 LNHNV, CDR2 YYDKDF (reference sequence). The CDR3 DNA reads as TGTGCCACCAGCCAACTAGCGGGCAGGGGCACAGATACGCAGTATTTT. Amino acid sequence: CATSQLAGRGTDTQYF.

CDR3 coding DNA: TGTGCCATCAGTGAGTCGTTCATCCAGGGTTCACCCCTCCACTTT. Amino acids: CAISESFIQGSPLHF. This chain connects TRBV10-3 to TRBJ1-6, with D possibly matching TRBD1 (5 bases). The V gene lost 0 bases and the J gene lost 9 bases, with 12 bases spanning the gap. This CDR3 has 15 amino acids. The germline CDR1 and CDR2 sequences are ENHRY and SYGVKD.

This chain uses TRBV5-4 with TRBJ2-6; D might be TRBD1 (5 bases). The CDR3 loop spans 15 amino acids. Germline V gene data show CDR1 as SGHNT and CDR2 as YYREEE (reference sequence). Deletions cut 0 bases from V and 3 bases from J, with 7 bases between. The CDR3 nucleotides read TGTGCCAGCAGCTTGGAGGGGCTTGGGGCCAACGTCCTGACTTTC. Residues: CASSLEGLGANVLTF.

The chain employs TRBV3-1 (or the pseudogene TRBV3-2) and TRBJ2-4; TRBD2 might be the D (5 bases). The germline V gene has CDR1 LGHDT and CDR2 YNNKEL (reference sequence). This CDR3 contains 13 residues. Trimming cost V 4 bases and J 3 bases, with 7 bases left between them. In nucleotides, the CDR3 is TGTGCCAGCAGCCTACGGGGCAAAAACATTCAGTACTTC. Protein sequence: CASSLRGKNIQYF.